This T cell receptor beta chain was observed in a study of blood T cell repertoires in COVID-19. As for the study in general: The origin of the acute and convalescent COVID-19 samples was the United States, Italy and Spain. In each case, the material was cDNA or gDNA derived from T cells, B-cell-depleted T cells, or PBMCs.

Original data processing: Estimates of nucleated cell counts were drawn from the amplification of reference gene primers. Measured with immunoSEQ multiplex PCR; TCRdb has only the in-frame clones, and not every one. That table furnishes V, J and clone size, whereas the DNA furnished D and trimming. The table records roughly 94,000 clones, roughly 82% of them present only once. V gave up 5 bases and J gave up 7 bases, with 18 bases separating them. This CDR3 region has 14 residues. The germline CDR1 and CDR2 sequences are MNHEY and SVGAGI. V is TRBV6-5 and J is TRBJ2-7, with D possibly TRBD2 on 5 matching bases. This TCR came from a man aged 55 to 69 with acute or convalescent COVID-19. Input material: peripheral blood. CDR3 DNA sequence: TGTGCCAGCAGTCCGCCCACGACGCGAGGGGAGCAGTACGTC. Its translation: CASSPPTTRGEQYV.